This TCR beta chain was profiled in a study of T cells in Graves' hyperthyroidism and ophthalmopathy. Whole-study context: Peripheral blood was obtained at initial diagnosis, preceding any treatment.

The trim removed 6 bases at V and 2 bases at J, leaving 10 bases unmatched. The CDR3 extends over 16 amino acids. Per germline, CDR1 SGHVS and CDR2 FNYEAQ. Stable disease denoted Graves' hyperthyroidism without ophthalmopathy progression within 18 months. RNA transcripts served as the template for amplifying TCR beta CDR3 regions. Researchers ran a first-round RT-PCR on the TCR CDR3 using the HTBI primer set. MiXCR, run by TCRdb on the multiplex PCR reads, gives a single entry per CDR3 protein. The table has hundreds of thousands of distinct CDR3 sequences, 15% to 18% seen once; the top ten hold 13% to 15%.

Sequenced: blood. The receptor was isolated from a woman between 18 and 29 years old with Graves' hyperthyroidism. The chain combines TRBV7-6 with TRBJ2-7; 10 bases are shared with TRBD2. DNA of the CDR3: TGTGCCAGCAGTCGAATCAAACTAGCGGGACCCTACGAGCAGTACTTC. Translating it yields CASSRIKLAGPYEQYF.